This T cell receptor beta chain is from a study of memory CD4+ T cells and cytomegalovirus serostatus. Study information: Healthy Belgian adult donors included about nine CMV-positive and some 25 CMV-negative people.

Repertoires were generated with immunoSEQ multiplex PCR, while TCRdb's copy carries only in-frame clones and drops some. The sample shows about 48,000 clones, more than 70% of them seen only once. The sort gate was single viable CD3+CD4+CD8-CD45RO+ cells for memory CD4+ T cells. Germline-derived CDR1 and CDR2 are MNHEY and SMNVEV (reference sequence). Trimming stripped 2 bases from V and 8 bases from J, with 7 bases between. There are 13 residues in the CDR3. Sequenced input: memory CD4+ T cells from blood. This chain joins TRBV27 and TRBJ1-6, with D unresolved. The clonotype comes from an adult in good health and CMV-seronegative. CDR3 protein: CASSLVGDSPLHF. The CDR3 bases are TGTGCCAGCAGTTTAGTCGGGGATTCACCCCTCCACTTT.